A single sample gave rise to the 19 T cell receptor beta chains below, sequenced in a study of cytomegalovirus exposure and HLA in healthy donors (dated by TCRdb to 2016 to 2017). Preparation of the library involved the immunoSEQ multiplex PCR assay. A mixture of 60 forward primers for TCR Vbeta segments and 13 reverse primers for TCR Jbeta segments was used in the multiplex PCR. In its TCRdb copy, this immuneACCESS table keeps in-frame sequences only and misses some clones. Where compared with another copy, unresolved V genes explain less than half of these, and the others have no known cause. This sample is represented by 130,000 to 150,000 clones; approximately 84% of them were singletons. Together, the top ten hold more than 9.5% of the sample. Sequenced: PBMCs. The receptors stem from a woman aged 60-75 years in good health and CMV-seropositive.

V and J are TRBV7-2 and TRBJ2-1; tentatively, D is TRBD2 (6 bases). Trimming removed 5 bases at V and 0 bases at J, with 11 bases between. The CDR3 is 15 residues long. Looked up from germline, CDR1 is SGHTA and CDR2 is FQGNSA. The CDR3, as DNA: TGTGCCAGCAGCCCTCAGACTAGCTCCTACAATGAGCAGTTCTTC. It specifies CASSPQTSSYNEQFF.

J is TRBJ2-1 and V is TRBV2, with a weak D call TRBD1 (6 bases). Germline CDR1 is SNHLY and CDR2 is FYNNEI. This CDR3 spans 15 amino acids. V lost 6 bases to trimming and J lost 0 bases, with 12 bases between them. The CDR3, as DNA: TGTGCCAGCAGGGCCGGGACAACCTCCTACAATGAGCAGTTCTTC. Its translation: CASRAGTTSYNEQFF.

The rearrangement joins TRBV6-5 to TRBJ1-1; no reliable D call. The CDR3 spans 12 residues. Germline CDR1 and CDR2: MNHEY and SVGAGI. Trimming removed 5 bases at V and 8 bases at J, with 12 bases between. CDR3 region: CASSNGLREAFF. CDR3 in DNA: TGTGCCAGCAGTAACGGACTGAGGGAAGCTTTCTTT.

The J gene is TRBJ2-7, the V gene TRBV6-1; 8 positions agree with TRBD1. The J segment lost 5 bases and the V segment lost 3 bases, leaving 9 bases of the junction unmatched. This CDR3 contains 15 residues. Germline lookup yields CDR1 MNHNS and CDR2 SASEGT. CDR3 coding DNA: TGTGCCAGCAGTGACCGGACAGGGAACCGACACGAGCAGTACTTC. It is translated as CASSDRTGNRHEQYF.

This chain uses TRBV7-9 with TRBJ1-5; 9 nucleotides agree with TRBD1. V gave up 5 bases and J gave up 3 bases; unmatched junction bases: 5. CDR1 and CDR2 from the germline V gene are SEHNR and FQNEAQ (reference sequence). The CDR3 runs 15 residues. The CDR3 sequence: CASSTGTGINQPQHF. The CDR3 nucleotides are TGTGCCAGCAGCACCGGGACAGGGATCAATCAGCCCCAGCATTTT.

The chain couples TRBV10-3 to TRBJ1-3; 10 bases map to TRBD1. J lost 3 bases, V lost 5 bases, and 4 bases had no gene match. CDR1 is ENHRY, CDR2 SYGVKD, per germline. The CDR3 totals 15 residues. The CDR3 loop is CAISRTGGSGNTIYF. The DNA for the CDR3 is TGTGCCATCAGTCGGACAGGGGGAAGTGGAAACACCATATATTTT.

Written as DNA, the CDR3 is TGTGCCAGTAGCCTGCAAGTAAAAGGAGCTTACGAGCAGTACTTC. This codes for CASSLQVKGAYEQYF. The chain carries TRBV19 and TRBJ2-7; no firm D call. Trimming took 6 bases from V and 4 from J, leaving 19 bases between them. The CDR3 extends over 15 amino acids. Germline CDR1 and CDR2: LNHDA and SQIVND (reference sequence).

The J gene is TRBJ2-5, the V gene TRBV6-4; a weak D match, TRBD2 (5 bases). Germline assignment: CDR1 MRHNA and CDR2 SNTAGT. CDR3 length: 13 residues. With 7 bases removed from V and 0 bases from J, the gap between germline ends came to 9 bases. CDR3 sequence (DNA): TGTGCCAGCACGACGGGGTACCAAGAGACCCAGTACTTC. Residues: CASTTGYQETQYF.

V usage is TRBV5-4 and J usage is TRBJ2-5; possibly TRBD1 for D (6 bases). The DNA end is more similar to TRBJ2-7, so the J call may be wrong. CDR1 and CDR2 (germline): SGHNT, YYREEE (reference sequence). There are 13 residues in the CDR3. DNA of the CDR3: TGTGCCAGCAGCTTTGGGACATCTTACGAGCAGTACTTC. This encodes CASSFGTSYEQYF.

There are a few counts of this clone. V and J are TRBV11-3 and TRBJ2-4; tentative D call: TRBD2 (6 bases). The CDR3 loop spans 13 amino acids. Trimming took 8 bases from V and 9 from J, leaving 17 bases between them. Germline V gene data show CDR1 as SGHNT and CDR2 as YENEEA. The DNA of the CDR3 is TGTGCCAGCGGACTACCCGATTTAGGCATTCAGTACTTC. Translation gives CASGLPDLGIQYF.

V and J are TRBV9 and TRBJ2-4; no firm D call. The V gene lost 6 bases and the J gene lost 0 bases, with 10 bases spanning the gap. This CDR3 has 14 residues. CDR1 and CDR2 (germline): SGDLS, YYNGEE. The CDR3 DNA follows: TGTGCCAGCAACGAGTATCTAGCCAAAAACATTCAGTACTTC. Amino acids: CASNEYLAKNIQYF.

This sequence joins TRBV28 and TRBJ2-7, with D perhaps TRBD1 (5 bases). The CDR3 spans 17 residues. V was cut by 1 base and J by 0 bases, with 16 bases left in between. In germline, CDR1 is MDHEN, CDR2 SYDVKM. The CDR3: CASSLSLRDSHSYEQYF. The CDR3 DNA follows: TGTGCCAGCAGTTTATCCCTCCGAGACAGTCACTCCTACGAGCAGTACTTC. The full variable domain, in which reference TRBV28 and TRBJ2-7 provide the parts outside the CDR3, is DVKVTQSSRYLVKRTGEKVFLECVQDMDHENMFWYRQDPGLGLRLIYFSYDVKMKEKGDIPEGYSVSREKKERFSLILESASTNQTSMYLCASSLSLRDSHSYEQYFGPGTRLTVT.

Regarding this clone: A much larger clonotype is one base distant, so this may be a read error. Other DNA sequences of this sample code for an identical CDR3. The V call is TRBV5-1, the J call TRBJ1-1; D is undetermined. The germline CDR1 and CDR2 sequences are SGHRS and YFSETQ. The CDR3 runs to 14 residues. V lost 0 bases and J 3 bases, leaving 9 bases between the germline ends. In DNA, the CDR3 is TGCGCCAGCAGCTTGGCCGGAGGGTACACTGAAGCTTTCTTT. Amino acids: CASSLAGGYTEAFF. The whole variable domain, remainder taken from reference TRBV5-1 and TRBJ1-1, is KAGVTQTPRYLIKTRGQQVTLSCSPISGHRSVSWYQQTPGQGLQFLFEYFSETQRNKGNFPGRFSGRQFSNSRSEMNVSTLELGDSALYLCASSLAGGYTEAFFGQGTRLTVV.

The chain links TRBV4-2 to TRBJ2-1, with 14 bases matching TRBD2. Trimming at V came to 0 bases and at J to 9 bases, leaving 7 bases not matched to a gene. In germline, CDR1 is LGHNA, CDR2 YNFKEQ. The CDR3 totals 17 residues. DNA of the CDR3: TGTGCCAGCAGCCAAGATATCGGACTAGCGGGAGGAGGTGAGCAGTTCTTC. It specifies CASSQDIGLAGGGEQFF.

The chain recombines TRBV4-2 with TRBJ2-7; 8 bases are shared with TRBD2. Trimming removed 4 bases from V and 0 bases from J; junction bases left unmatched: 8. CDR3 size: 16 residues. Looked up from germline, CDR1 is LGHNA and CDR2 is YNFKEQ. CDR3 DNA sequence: TGTGCCAGCAGCCCAAGTTTGCGGGAGGACTCCTACGAGCAGTACTTC. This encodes CASSPSLREDSYEQYF.

The CDR3 spells CAISDGQGYPYEQYF. DNA of the CDR3: TGTGCCATCAGCGACGGACAGGGATATCCCTACGAGCAGTACTTC. The chain combines TRBV10-3 with TRBJ2-7, with TRBD1 identical over 8 bases. Germline CDR1 reads ENHRY; CDR2 reads SYGVKD. J gave up 2 bases and V 6 bases, and 9 bases lay outside the gene matches. This CDR3 spans 15 amino acids.

The CDR3 DNA reads TGTGCCAGTAGTAGAACCGGGACAGGGTTTCGGTTTTTT. Its protein product is CASSRTGTGFRFF. The chain employs TRBV19 and TRBJ1-4, with 9 bases lining up with TRBD1. The CDR3 is 13 amino acids. CDR1 and CDR2 (germline): LNHDA, SQIVND (reference sequence). The J segment lost 16 bases and the V segment lost 4 bases, leaving 10 bases of the junction unmatched. Filled out from reference TRBV19 and TRBJ1-4, the complete variable domain reads DGGITQSPKYLFRKEGQNVTLSCEQNLNHDAMYWYRQDPGQGLRLIYYSQIVNDFQKGDIAEGYSVSREKKESFPLTVTSAQKNPTAFYLCASSRTGTGFRFFGSGTQLSVL.

CDR3 sequence reads: CASGSTSGRDYEQYF. The CDR3 nucleotides are TGTGCCAGCGGCTCGACTAGCGGGAGGGACTACGAGCAGTACTTC. The chain is built from TRBV27 and TRBJ2-7; 14 bases line up with TRBD2. There are 15 residues in the CDR3. Germline V gene lookup returns CDR1 MNHEY and CDR2 SMNVEV (reference sequence). The J segment lost 3 bases and the V segment lost 8 bases, leaving 6 bases of the junction unmatched.

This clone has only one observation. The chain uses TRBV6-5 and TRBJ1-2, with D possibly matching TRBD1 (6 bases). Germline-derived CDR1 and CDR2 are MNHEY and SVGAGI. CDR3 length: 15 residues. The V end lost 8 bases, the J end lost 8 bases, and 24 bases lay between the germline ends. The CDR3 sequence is CASASPSRGALGYTF. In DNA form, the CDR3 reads TGTGCCAGCGCCTCCCCGTCCAGGGGAGCACTCGGCTACACCTTC.